This TCR beta chain is from a study of shared clonotypes between healthy human individuals. This was a deep-level run. Several immunoSEQ plates received, in even portions, the genomic DNA of each subset. The protocol was immunoSEQ multiplex PCR, while the TCRdb copy is restricted to in-frame clones and leaves out a portion. Of nearly 2 million clones in the sample, about 95% were seen once. The CDR3 runs 10 residues. V was shortened by 5 bases and J by 6 bases, with 1 base between the two germline ends. Germline CDR1 reads MNHEY; CDR2 reads SVGAGI. CD45RO-negative CD8 cells positively selected for CCR7 made up the naive population, which excluded terminally differentiated effector memory CD45RA+ cells. For this clone: The antigen is undetermined.

Whole-study results and caveats: Memory subsets generally showed smaller estimated richness than naive subsets did.

The specimen sequenced was naive CD8+ T cells sorted from blood. This clonotype originated in a man aged 18 to 29 in good health. The J gene is TRBJ2-2, the V gene TRBV6-5; D is unresolved. CDR3 DNA: TGTGCCAGCAGTGCCGGGGAGCTGTTTTTT. Its translation is CASSAGELFF.